This T cell receptor (beta chain) was captured in a study of shared clonotypes between healthy human individuals. Study-wide findings and caveats: Deeper or shallower sequencing was expected to change how clonotypes are shared among donors.

Concerning this clone itself: Its antigen is unknown.

Trimming cost V 4 bases and J 0 bases, with 12 bases left between them. Germline V gives CDR1 LNHDA, CDR2 SQIVND (reference sequence). The CDR3 contains 16 residues. Per sorted-subset replicate PCR, input was approximately 180 ng DNA, representing roughly 29,000 T cell genomes. Source study methods: ImmunoSEQ only sent back junction sequences with no quality scores, so filtering was done differently. Repertoires were generated with immunoSEQ multiplex PCR, while TCRdb's copy carries only in-frame clones and drops some. For V, J and clone size, that table is used; D and trimming come from the DNA. The sample holds roughly 2.5 million clones, 90% to 95% seen once.

This chain connects TRBV19 to TRBJ1-4; a weak D match, TRBD1 (6 bases). The sequencing input was naive CD4+ T cells sorted from blood. Indicated subset: CD45RA+ positively selected. The clonotype was recovered from a young man in good health. The CDR3, as DNA: TGTGCCAGTAGTACAGGGGACTTTGCAACTAATGAAAAACTGTTTTTT. Residues: CASSTGDFATNEKLFF.